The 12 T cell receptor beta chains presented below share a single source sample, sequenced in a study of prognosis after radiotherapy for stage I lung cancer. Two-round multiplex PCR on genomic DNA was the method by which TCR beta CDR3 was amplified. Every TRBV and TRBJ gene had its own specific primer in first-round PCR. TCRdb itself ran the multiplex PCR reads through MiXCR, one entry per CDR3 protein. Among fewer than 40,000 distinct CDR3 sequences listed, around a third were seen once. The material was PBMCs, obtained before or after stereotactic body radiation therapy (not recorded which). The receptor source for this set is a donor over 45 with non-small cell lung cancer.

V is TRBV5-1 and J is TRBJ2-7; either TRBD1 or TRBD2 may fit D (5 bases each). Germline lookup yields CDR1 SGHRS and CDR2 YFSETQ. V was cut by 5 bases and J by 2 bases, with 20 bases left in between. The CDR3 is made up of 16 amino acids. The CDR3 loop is CASRLGLGTTAYEQYF. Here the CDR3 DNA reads TGCGCCAGCAGACTGGGCCTGGGGACGACCGCCTACGAGCAGTACTTC.

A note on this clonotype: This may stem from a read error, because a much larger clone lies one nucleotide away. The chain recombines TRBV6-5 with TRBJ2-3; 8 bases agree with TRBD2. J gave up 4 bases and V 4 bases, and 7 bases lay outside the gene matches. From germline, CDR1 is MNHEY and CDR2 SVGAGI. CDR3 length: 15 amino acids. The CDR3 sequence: CASSSRGGGADTQYF. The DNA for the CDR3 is TGTGCCAGCAGTTCCCGGGGGGGCGGCGCAGATACGCAGTATTTT.

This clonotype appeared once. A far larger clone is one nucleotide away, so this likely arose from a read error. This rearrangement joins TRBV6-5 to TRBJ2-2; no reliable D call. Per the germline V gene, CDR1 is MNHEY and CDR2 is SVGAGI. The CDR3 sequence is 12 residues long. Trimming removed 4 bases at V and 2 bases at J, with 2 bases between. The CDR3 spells CASSCNTGELFF. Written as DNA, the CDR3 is TGTGCCAGCAGTTGCAACACCGGGGAGCTGTTTTTT.

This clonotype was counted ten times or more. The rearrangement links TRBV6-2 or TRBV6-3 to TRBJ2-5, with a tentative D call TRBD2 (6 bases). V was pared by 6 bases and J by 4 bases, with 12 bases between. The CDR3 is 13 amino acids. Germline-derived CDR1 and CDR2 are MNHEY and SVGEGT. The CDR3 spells CASRTGSGETQYF. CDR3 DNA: TGTGCCAGCAGGACCGGGAGTGGAGAGACCCAGTACTTC.

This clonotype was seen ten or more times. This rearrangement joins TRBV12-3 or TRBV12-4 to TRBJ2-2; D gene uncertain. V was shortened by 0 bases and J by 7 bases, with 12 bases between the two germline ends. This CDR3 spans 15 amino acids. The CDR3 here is CASSLAGFLGGELFF. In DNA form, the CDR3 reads TGTGCCAGCAGTTTAGCCGGCTTCCTCGGCGGGGAGCTGTTTTTT.

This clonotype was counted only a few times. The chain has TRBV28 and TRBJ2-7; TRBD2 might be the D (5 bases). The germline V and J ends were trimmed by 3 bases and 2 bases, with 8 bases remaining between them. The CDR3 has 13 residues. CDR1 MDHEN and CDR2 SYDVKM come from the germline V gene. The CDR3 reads CASSFRGAYEQYF. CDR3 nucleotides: TGTGCCAGCAGTTTCCGGGGTGCCTACGAGCAGTACTTC.

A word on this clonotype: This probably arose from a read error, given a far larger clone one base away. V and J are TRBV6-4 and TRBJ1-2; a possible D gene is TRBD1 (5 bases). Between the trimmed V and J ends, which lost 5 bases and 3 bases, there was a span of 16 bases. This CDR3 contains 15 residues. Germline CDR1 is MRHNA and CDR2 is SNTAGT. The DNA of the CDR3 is TGTGCCAGCAGTTACTACGGGGCTCGGTACTATGGCTACACCTTC. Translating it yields CASSYYGARYYGYTF.

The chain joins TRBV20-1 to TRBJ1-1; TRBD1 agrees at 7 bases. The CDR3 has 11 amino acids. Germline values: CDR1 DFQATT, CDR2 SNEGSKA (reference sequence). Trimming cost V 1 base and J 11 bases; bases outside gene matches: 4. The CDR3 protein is CSARGTGVAFF. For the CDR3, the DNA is TGCAGTGCTAGAGGTACAGGGGTTGCTTTCTTT.

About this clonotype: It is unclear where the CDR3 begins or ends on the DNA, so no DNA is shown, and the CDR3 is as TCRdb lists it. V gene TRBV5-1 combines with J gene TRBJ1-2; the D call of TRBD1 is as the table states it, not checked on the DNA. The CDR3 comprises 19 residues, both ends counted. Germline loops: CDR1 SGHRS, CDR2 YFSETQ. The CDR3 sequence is CASSFYICSARLQGGGYTF.

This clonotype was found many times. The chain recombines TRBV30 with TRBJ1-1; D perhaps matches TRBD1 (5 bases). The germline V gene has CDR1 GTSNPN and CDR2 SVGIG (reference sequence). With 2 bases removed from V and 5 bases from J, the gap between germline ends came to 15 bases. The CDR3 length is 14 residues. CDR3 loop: CAWSSRVGDTEAFF. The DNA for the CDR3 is TGTGCCTGGAGTTCCAGGGTGGGGGATACTGAAGCTTTCTTT.

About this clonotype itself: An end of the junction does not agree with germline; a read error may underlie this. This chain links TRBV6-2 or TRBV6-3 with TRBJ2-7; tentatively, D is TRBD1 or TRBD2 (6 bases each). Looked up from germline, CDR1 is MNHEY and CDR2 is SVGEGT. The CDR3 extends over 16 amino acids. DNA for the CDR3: TGTGCCAGCAGTTACTCTCGGGGGCAGACGCTCTACGATCAGTACTTC. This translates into CASSYSRGQTLYDQYF.

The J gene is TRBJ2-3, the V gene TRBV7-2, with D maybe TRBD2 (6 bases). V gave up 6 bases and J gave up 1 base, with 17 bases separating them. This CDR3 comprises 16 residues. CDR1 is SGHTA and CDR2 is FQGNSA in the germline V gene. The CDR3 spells CASRSLLAARTDTQYF. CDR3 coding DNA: TGTGCCAGCAGGTCACTTTTAGCGGCCCGCACAGATACGCAGTATTTT.